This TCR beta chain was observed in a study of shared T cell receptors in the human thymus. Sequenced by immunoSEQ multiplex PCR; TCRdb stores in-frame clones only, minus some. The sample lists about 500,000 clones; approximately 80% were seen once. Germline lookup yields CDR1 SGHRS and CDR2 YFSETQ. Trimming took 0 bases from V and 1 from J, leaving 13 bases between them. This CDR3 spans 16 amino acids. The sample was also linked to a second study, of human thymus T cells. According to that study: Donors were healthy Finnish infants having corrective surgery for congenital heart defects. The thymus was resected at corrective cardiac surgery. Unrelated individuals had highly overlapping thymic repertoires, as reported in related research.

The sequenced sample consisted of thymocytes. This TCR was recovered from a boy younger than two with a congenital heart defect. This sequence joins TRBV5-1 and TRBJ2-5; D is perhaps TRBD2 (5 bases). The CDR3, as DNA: TGCGCCAGCAGCTTGGCTGCGGCTAGCCTCCAAGAGACCCAGTACTTC. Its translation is CASSLAAASLQETQYF. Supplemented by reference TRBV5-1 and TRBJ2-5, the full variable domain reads KAGVTQTPRYLIKTRGQQVTLSCSPISGHRSVSWYQQTPGQGLQFLFEYFSETQRNKGNFPGRFSGRQFSNSRSEMNVSTLELGDSALYLCASSLAAASLQETQYFGPGTRLLVL.